This T cell receptor (beta chain) was recorded in a study of T cell responses to AZD1222 COVID-19 vaccine. Details on this clone: The antigen is undetermined.

The length of the CDR3 is 15 residues. Trimming removed 5 bases from V and 4 bases from J, with 13 bases in between. Germline V gene data show CDR1 as KGHDR and CDR2 as SFDVKD. Whole-study results and caveats: Only after the peak T cell response were repertoires sampled. Baseline serostatus was positive in only a handful of AZD1222 recipients. Spike-specific TCR breadth and depth rose after two AZD1222 doses.

Sequencing used immunoSEQ multiplex PCR; TCRdb keeps in-frame clones, though not all of them. Of some 100,000 clones in the sample, about nine tenths are singletons; the top ten hold less than 9.5%. The material sequenced was peripheral blood, taken on day 0 of AZD1222 vaccination. The chain employs TRBV24-1 and TRBJ1-4; D is undetermined. This sequence was found in an adult in good health. CDR3 amino acids: CATSGPGSLNEKLFF. The CDR3 region has the DNA TGTGCCACCAGTGGCCCCGGGAGTCTTAATGAAAAACTGTTTTTT.